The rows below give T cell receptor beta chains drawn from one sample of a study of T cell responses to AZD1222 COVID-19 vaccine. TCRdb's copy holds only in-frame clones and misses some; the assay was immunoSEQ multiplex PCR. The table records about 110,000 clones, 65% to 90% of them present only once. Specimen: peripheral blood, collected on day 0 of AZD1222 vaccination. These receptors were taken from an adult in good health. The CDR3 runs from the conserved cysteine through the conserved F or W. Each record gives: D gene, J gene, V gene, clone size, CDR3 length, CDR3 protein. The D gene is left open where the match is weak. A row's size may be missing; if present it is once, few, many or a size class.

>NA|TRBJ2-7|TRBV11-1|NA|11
CASSGVGEQYF
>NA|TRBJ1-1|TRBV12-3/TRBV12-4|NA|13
CASTPVVSVEAFF
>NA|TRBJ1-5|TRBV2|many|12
CASSEPNQPQHF
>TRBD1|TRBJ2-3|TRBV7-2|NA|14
CASGLGQITDTQYF
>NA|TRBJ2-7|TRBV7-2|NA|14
CASSSSTGNYEQYF
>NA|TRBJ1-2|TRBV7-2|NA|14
CASSSRGGLHGYTF
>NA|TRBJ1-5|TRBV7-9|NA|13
CASSLVEPGPQHF
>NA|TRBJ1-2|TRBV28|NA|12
CASSFQAYGYTF
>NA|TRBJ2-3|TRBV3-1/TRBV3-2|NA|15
CASSSRGLSADTQYF
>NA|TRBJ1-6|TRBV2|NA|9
CATDSPLHF
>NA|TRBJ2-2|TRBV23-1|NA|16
CASSQSPEGFTGELFF
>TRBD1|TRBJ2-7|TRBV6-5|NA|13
CASGGQGTYEQYF
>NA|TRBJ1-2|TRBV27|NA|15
CASSFLAGQNYGYTF
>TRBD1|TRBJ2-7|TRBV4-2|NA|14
CASSRDRAAYEQYF
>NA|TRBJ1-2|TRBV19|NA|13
CASSIGLGYGYTF
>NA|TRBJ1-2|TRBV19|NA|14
CASSPSQGVGAHTF
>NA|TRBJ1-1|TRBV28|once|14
CAISLGLPNTEAFF
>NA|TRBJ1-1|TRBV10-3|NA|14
CAISELRGNTEAFF
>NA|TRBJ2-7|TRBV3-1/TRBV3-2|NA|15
CASSQQPGLPYEQYF
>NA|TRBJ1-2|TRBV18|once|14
CASSPPAQSYGYTF
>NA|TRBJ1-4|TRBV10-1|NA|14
CASSDGRGNEKLFF
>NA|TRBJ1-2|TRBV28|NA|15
CASSLFPGEDYGYTF
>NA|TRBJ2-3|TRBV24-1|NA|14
CATSDLAGADTQYF
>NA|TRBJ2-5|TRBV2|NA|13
CASPDGGQETQYF
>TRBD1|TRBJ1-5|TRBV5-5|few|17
CASSPGTGAFWNQPQHF
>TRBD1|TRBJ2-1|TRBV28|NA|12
CATQGAPNEQFF
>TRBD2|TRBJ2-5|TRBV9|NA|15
CASSVLAGALETQYF
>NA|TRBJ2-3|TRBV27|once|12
CASSFSTDTQYF
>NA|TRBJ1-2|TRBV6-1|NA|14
CASSEATVPYGYTF
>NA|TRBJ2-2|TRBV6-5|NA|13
CASILPNTGELFF
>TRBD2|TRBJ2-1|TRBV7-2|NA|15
CASSTGGLAGHEQFF
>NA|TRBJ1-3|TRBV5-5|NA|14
CASSLAGDGNTIYF
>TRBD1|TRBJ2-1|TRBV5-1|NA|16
CASSLGGPGQGYEQFF
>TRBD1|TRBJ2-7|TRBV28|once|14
CASSLQGDYYEQYF
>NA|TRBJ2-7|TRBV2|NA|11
CSAGMGLEQYF
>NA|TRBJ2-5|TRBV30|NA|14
CAWSVGVDRETQYF
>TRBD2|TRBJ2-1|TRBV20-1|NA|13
CSASSILAGEQFF
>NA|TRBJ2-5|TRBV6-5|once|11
CASRQRETQYF
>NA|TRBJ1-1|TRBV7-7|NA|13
CASSSDRNTEAFF
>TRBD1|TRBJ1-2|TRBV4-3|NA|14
CASSPDRVGYGYTF
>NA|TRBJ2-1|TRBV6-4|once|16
CASSGAGHDGINEQFF
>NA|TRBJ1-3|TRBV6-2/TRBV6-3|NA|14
CASSRGRPGNTIYF
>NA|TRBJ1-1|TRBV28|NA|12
CASSQGGTEAFF
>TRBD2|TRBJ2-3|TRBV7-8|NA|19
CASSSGLAGLTRGTDTQYF